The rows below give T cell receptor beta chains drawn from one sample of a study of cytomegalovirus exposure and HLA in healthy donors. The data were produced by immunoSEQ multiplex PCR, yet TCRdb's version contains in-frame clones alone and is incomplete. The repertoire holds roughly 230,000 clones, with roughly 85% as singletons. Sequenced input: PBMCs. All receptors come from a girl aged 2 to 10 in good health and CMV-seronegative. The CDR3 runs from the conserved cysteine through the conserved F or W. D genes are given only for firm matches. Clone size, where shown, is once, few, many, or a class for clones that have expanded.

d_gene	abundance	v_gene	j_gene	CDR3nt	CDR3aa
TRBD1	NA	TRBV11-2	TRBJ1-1	TGTGCCAGCAGCCCGACAGGGCCTCTGAACACTGAAGCTTTCTTT	CASSPTGPLNTEAFF
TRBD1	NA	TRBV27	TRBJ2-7	TGTGCCAGCAGTTTAGGGACAGGGCTCTCCTACGAGCAGTACTTC	CASSLGTGLSYEQYF
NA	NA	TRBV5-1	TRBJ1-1	TGCGCCAGCAGCGTAACGGGGAACCCGAACACTGAAGCTTTCTTT	CASSVTGNPNTEAFF
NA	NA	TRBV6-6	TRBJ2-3	TGTGCCAGCAGTTACTCTGGGGGGATTGTCACAGATACGCAGTATTTT	CASSYSGGIVTDTQYF
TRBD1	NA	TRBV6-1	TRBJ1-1	TGTGCCAGCAGTGGGAGACAGGGTGGATTGACTGAAGCTTTCTTT	CASSGRQGGLTEAFF
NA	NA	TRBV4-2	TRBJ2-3	TGTGCCAGCAGCCAAGAGGGTTTGGGGGCCGGGGATACGCAGTATTTT	CASSQEGLGAGDTQYF
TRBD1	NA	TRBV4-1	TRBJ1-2	TGCGCCAGCAGCCAAGCCACAGGGGGCGGCTACACCTTC	CASSQATGGGYTF
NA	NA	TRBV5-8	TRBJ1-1	TGTGCCAGCAGCTTGGCAGTCCCTCGGGTGAACACTGAAGCTTTCTTT	CASSLAVPRVNTEAFF
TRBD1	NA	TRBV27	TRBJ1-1	TGTGCCAGCAGTTTACTCTCCAGGGGGGACACTGAAGCTTTCTTT	CASSLLSRGDTEAFF
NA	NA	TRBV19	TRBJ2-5	TGTGCCAGTAGTGCGACTAGTGAAGAGACCCAGTACTTC	CASSATSEETQYF
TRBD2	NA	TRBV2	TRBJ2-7	TGTGCCCGGGGGGTGCGAGGGAGCTTCCTCTACGAGCAGTACTTC	CARGVRGSFLYEQYF
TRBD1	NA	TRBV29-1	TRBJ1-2	TGCAGCGTCGGCCTCGGACAGGGGGGCGGCTACACCTTC	CSVGLGQGGGYTF
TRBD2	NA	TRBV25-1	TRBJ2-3	TGTGCCAGCAGTGCAGGCGGGAGGGCCCGTAGGACAGATACGCAGTATTTT	CASSAGGRARRTDTQYF
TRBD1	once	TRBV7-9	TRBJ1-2	TGTGCGACCGACAGGGGCGTCTATGGCTACACCTTC	CATDRGVYGYTF
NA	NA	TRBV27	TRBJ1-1	TGTGCCAGCAGCCAGACAGGGAACACTGAAGCTTTCTTT	CASSQTGNTEAFF
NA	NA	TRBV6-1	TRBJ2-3	TGTGCCAGCAGGCTGCTAGAATCTAGCACAGATACGCAGTATTTT	CASRLLESSTDTQYF
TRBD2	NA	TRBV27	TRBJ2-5	TGTGCCAGCAGTCCCTCGCGGGGGGGCCTCAGAGATCCGGGGACCCAGTACTTC	CASSPSRGGLRDPGTQYF
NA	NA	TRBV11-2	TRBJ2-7	TGTGCCAGCAGCTTCTCCGGACTATCGGCAAGCTCCTACGAGCAGTACTTC	CASSFSGLSASSYEQYF
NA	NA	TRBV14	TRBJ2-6	TGTGCCAGCAGCCAAGCCGCTGGGGCCAACGTCCTGACTTTC	CASSQAAGANVLTF
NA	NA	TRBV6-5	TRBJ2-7	TGTGCCAGCAGTCTCCTGACGGGGGACTACGAGCAGTACTTC	CASSLLTGDYEQYF
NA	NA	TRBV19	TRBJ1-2	TGTGCCAGTAGCCCCCTGGGCGAAGCTAACTATGGCTACACCTTC	CASSPLGEANYGYTF
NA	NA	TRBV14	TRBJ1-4	TGTGCCAGCAGCCCGCGAACAGGGTATGAAAAACTGTTTTTT	CASSPRTGYEKLFF
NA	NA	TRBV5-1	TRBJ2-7	TGCGCCAGCAGCCGTTACAGGGAATACGAGCAGTACTTC	CASSRYREYEQYF
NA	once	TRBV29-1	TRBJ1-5	TGCAGCGTTGAATCTTTGTCAGTCGTCCTCAATCAGCCCCAGCATTTT	CSVESLSVVLNQPQHF
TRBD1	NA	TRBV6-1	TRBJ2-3	TGTGCCAGCAGTGAAGGGGACAGTAGGGATACGCAGTATTTT	CASSEGDSRDTQYF
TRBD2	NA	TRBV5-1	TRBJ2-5	TGCGCCAGCCCCCGGGGGGGGGCAGGACAAGAGACCCAGTACTTC	CASPRGGAGQETQYF
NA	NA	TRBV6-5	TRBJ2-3	TGTGCCAGCAGTTACGGCGGGGTCACAGATACGCAGTATTTT	CASSYGGVTDTQYF
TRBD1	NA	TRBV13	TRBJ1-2	TGTGCCAGCAGCCCTAGACAGGGGATGGGCTATGGCTACACCTTC	CASSPRQGMGYGYTF
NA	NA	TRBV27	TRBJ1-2	TGTGCCAGCAGTTTATCCCAGGGCGCTGGGGGCTACACCTTC	CASSLSQGAGGYTF
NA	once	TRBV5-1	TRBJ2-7	TGCGCCAGCAGCTTGGGTGGAGGGGGCTGGGACGAGCAGTACTTC	CASSLGGGGWDEQYF
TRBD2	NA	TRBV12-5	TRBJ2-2	TGTGCTAGTGCCCGAGGACTAGCGAGGAACACCGGGGAGCTGTTTTTT	CASARGLARNTGELFF
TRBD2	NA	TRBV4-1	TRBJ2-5	TGCGCCAGCAGCGTCCTTCGCGGGGGGGCCGGAGAGACCCAGTACTTC	CASSVLRGGAGETQYF
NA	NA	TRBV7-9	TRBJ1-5	TGTGCCAGCAGCTTAGCTGGCTCCAATCAGCCCCAGCATTTT	CASSLAGSNQPQHF
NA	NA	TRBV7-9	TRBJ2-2	TGTGCCAGCAGCCCCCCAGGTCCAGGCACCGGGGAGCTGTTTTTT	CASSPPGPGTGELFF
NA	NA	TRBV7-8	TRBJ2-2	TGTGCCAGCAGCGCACGGTCAAGAGAGGGGAACACCGGGGAGCTGTTTTTT	CASSARSREGNTGELFF
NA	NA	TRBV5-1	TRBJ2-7	TGCGCCAGCAGCTTTGGGGCAGGGTCCCACGAGCAGTACTTC	CASSFGAGSHEQYF
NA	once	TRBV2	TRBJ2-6	TGTGCCAGCAGTGTCGCGCCCGAGCACTCTGGGGCCAACGTCCTGACTTTC	CASSVAPEHSGANVLTF
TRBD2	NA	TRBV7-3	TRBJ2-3	TGTGCCAGCAGCCCAAGGACTAGCCCCACAGATACGCAGTATTTT	CASSPRTSPTDTQYF
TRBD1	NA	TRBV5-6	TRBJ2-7	TGTGCCAGCAGTCTTATCGCCGGGACAGGGAGTTCCTACGAGCAGTACTTC	CASSLIAGTGSSYEQYF
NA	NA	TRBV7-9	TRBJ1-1	TGTGCCAGCTTCTCGGGGGGGGACACTGAAGCTTTCTTT	CASFSGGDTEAFF
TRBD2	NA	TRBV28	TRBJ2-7	TGTGCCAGCAGTTCACGGGACTACTACGAGCAGTACTTC	CASSSRDYYEQYF
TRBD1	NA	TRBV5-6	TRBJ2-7	TGTGCCAGCAGCCAGGGACAGGAATACGAGCAGTACTTC	CASSQGQEYEQYF
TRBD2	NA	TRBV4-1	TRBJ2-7	TGCGCCAGCAGCCAAGATGGATCCTTAGCGGGAGGCCACGGCGAGCAGTACTTC	CASSQDGSLAGGHGEQYF
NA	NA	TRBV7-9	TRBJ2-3	TGTGCCAGCAGCTTTAAGCTCGCAGATACGCAGTATTTT	CASSFKLADTQYF
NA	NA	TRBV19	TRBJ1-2	TGTGCCAGTAGGGACCGGGACAATCATGGCTACACCTTC	CASRDRDNHGYTF
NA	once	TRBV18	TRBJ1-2	TGTGCCAGCTCGTGGGGGGGGAACTATGGCTACACCTTC	CASSWGGNYGYTF
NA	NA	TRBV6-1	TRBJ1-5	TGTGCCAGCAGTGAAGCGCTTGCAGGGATCGACCAGCCCCAGCATTTT	CASSEALAGIDQPQHF
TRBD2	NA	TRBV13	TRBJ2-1	TGTGCCAGCAGCTTGTCATTTAGCGGGACCAGCTCCTACAATGAGCAGTTCTTC	CASSLSFSGTSSYNEQFF
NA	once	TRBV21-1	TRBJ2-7	TGTGCCAGCGTTGGACAGGTGGCCTACGAGCAGTACTTC	CASVGQVAYEQYF
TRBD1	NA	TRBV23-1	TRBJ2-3	TGCGCCAGCAGTCTAGACAGGGTTGGAGATACGCAGTATTTT	CASSLDRVGDTQYF
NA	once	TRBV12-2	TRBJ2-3	TGTGCAAGTCTGCGGGAGGGCCTGGATACGCAGTATTTT	CASLREGLDTQYF
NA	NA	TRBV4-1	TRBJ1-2	TGCGCCAGCAGCCAAGATAGCGAAACAGGGCGCCCCTATGGCTACACCTTC	CASSQDSETGRPYGYTF
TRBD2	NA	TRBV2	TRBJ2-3	TGTGCCAGCAAATTTGATCGGGCGGGAGGGCCAGATACGCAGTATTTT	CASKFDRAGGPDTQYF
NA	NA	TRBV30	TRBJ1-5	TGTGCCTGGAGTAACAGGGTCGAGCAGCCCCAGCATTTT	CAWSNRVEQPQHF
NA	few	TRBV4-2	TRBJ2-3	TGTGCCAGCAGCCAAGGGGACCGGGACTCCAATACGCAGTATTTT	CASSQGDRDSNTQYF
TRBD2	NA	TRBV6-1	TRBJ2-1	TGTGCCAGCAGTGTAATAGCGGGAACTTCGAATGAGCAGTTCTTC	CASSVIAGTSNEQFF
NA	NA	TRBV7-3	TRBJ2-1	TGTGCCAGCAGCTTAACCCCGTGGAGGGGGCTAGCGGGCCTCAACTACAATGAGCAGTTCTTC	CASSLTPWRGLAGLNYNEQFF
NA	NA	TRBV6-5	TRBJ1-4	TGTGCCAGCAGAACAGGGCTCGTAAGTGAAAAACTGTTTTTT	CASRTGLVSEKLFF
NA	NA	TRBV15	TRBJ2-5	TGTGCCACCAGCAGAGACCGGACTGCGAAAGAGACCCAGTACTTC	CATSRDRTAKETQYF